This T cell receptor beta chain was retrieved from a study of blood T cells in healthy people across ages. Study observations and caveats: A strong correlation was found between TCR beta diversity and the percentage of naive T cells.

Primers used in a second PCR of roughly 6 to 12 cycles were a sample-barcoded 5' primer and a J-beta primer mix. A tag from a template-switch adaptor with 12 random nucleotides marked each cDNA molecule. TCRdb re-called the 5' RACE reads with MiXCR, one entry per CDR3 protein. The sample has approximately 810,000 distinct CDR3 sequences, about 36% seen once; the top ten hold over 10%. Trimming shortened V by 1 base and J by 5 bases, and 14 bases separated the two germline ends. The germline CDR1 and CDR2 sequences are MGHRA and YSYEKL. The length of the CDR3 is 15 residues. The sample holds many counts of this clonotype. Its cognate antigen is unknown.

The sample consisted of blood. The chain employs TRBV4-1 and TRBJ1-2, with D unclear. This clonotype was sampled from a man in his late teens or twenties in good health. CDR3 in amino acids: CASSQASQVTYGYTF. In nucleotides, the CDR3 is TGCGCCAGCAGCCAAGCCTCTCAAGTTACGTATGGCTACACCTTC.